The T cell receptor beta chain described here comes from a study of early T cells in non-severe SARS-CoV-2 infection. Study details: RNA in bulk from unsorted whole blood was sequenced, and chains were unpaired.

The CDR3 covers 20 residues. Germline V gene data show CDR1 as MRHNA and CDR2 as SNTAGT. The trim removed 8 bases at V and 1 base at J, leaving 21 bases unmatched. Individual cDNA molecules each received unique molecular identifiers attached to them. MiXCR was run by TCRdb on the 5' RACE reads, yielding one entry per CDR3 protein. The table records approximately 110,000 distinct CDR3 sequences, about 15% of them present only once. The table lists this clonotype with a count of one. Its specificity is unknown. Findings and limits, study-wide: The VDJdb matching leaned toward anti-spike CD8 responses and overlooked private and CD4 specificities.

The sequence came from an adult who was a healthcare worker with PCR-confirmed SARS-CoV-2 infection or an uninfected control (not recorded which). Specimen: whole blood. The J gene is TRBJ2-3, the V gene TRBV6-4, with 10 bases aligning to TRBD2. CDR3 amino acids: CASSKGYLAGAHVGTDTQYF. As DNA, the CDR3 is TGTGCCAGCTCTAAGGGGTATCTAGCGGGGGCCCACGTCGGCACAGATACGCAGTATTTT.